These 14 T cell receptor beta chains were sequenced from one sample in a study of shared clonotypes between healthy human individuals. Data came from immunoSEQ multiplex PCR; TCRdb stores just in-frame clones and leaves some out. The repertoire includes roughly 1,800,000 clones, about 95% of them detected once, and roughly 1% sits in the top ten. Only CD45RO-negative cells positively selected for CCR7 counted as naive CD8 cells, so terminally differentiated effector memory CD45RA+ cells were excluded. Sequenced input: naive CD8+ T cells sorted from blood. The receptors shown here come from a young man in good health.

The chain carries TRBV21-1 and TRBJ2-6; the table assigns TRBD2, which was not confirmed against the DNA. TRBV21-1 corresponds to a pseudogene. The CDR3 contains 12 residues. Here the CDR3 DNA reads TGTGCGGGGGGCTCTGGGGCCAACGTCCTGACTTTC. Translating gives CAGGSGANVLTF.

This clone was recorded once. The gene calls are TRBV30 and TRBJ2-3; the match to TRBD1 covers 7 bases. This CDR3 spans 16 amino acids. With 4 bases clipped from V and 4 bases from J, the junction kept 14 bases outside the gene matches. Looked up from germline, CDR1 is GTSNPN and CDR2 is SVGIG (reference sequence). The CDR3 spells CAWTTQEAGGADTQYF. Written as DNA, the CDR3 is TGTGCCTGGACCACGCAAGAGGCAGGGGGAGCAGATACGCAGTATTTT.

CDR3 coding DNA: TGTGCCAGCGCCACCGGACCGATGTTCTACGAGCAGTACTTC. It codes for CASATGPMFYEQYF. The rearrangement uses TRBV7-2 and TRBJ2-7; D gene uncertain. The CDR3 runs to 14 residues. V dropped 8 bases and J dropped 3 bases, with 17 bases sitting between them. Looked up from germline, CDR1 is SGHTA and CDR2 is FQGNSA.

This chain links TRBV7-9 with TRBJ2-1; D could derive from TRBD1 or TRBD2 (5 bases each). The germline CDR1 and CDR2 sequences are SEHNR and FQNEAQ (reference sequence). This CDR3 has 15 residues. Trimming stripped 3 bases from V and 6 bases from J, with 15 bases between. In DNA, the CDR3 is TGTGCCAGCAGCTTTGGGCGAGGGACCCCCAATGAGCAGTTCTTC. Translating gives CASSFGRGTPNEQFF.

This chain connects TRBV7-2 to TRBJ1-5; D possibly corresponds to TRBD1 (5 bases). The V end lost 5 bases, the J end lost 0 bases, and 11 bases lay between the germline ends. Germline CDR1 and CDR2: SGHTA and FQGNSA. This CDR3 is 15 amino acids long. The CDR3 region has the DNA TGTGCCAGCAGCCCCCGAGGGACTAGCAATCAGCCCCAGCATTTT. Translation gives CASSPRGTSNQPQHF. The full variable domain, rest sourced from reference TRBV7-2 and TRBJ1-5, is GAGVSQSPSNKVTEKGKDVELRCDPISGHTALYWYRQSLGQGLEFLIYFQGNSAPDKSGLPSDRFSAERTGGSVSTLTIQRTQQEDSAVYLCASSPRGTSNQPQHFGDGTRLSIL.

V gene TRBV6-1 combines with J gene TRBJ2-3; tentative D call: TRBD2 (5 bases). With 0 bases removed from V and 2 bases from J, the gap between germline ends came to 12 bases. This CDR3 region has 16 residues. Germline V gene sequence: CDR1 MNHNS, CDR2 SASEGT. The CDR3 nucleotides read TGTGCCAGCAGTGAAGCAAGGGCGCGGGTCACAGATACGCAGTATTTT. Protein: CASSEARARVTDTQYF.

J is TRBJ2-7 and V is TRBV19; the D gene could be TRBD1 or TRBD2 (6 bases each). Trimming left V 5 bases short and J 6 bases short, with 14 bases between. This CDR3 region has 13 residues. CDR1 is LNHDA and CDR2 is SQIVND in the germline V gene (reference sequence). The CDR3 DNA reads TGTGCCAGTAGTTTCGGCGGAGGGGGCGAGCAGTACTTC. Translated: CASSFGGGGEQYF.

The rearrangement joins TRBV4-3 to TRBJ1-1, with 8 nucleotides matching TRBD1. The CDR3 is made up of 18 amino acids. In germline, CDR1 is LGHNA, CDR2 YSLEER. V gave up 0 bases and J gave up 3 bases; unmatched junction bases: 12. CDR3 protein: CASSQEIVAQGAHTEAFF. The DNA for the CDR3 is TGCGCCAGCAGCCAAGAAATAGTAGCTCAGGGGGCGCACACTGAAGCTTTCTTT.

This chain joins TRBV5-4 and TRBJ2-7, with D unclear. The CDR3 is made up of 14 amino acids. Germline CDR1 and CDR2: SGHNT and YYREEE (reference sequence). V shed 0 bases and J shed 2 bases, with 9 bases lying between them. The CDR3 spells CASSLEPHTYEQYF. CDR3 sequence (DNA): TGTGCCAGCAGCTTGGAACCACACACCTACGAGCAGTACTTC.

The chain uses TRBV11-2 and TRBJ2-3, with TRBD1 matching over 7 bases. Germline V lookup: CDR1 SGHAT, CDR2 FQNNGV. This CDR3 region has 13 residues. Germline trimming cut 7 bases from V and 6 bases from J; bases unmatched to any gene: 7. The CDR3: CASNDREGDTQYF. In DNA, the CDR3 is TGTGCCAGCAACGACAGGGAAGGGGATACGCAGTATTTT. Combining the CDR3 with reference TRBV11-2 and TRBJ2-3 gives the whole variable domain EAGVAQSPRYKIIEKRQSVAFWCNPISGHATLYWYQQILGQGPKLLIQFQNNGVVDDSQLPKDRFSAERLKGVDSTLKIQPAKLEDSAVYLCASNDREGDTQYFGPGTRLTVL.

The chain carries TRBV7-8 and TRBJ1-2, with a weak D call TRBD1 (6 bases). Per the germline V gene, CDR1 is SGHVS and CDR2 is FQNEAQ. The CDR3 is 13 residues long. V was shortened by 5 bases and J by 6 bases, with 13 bases between the two germline ends. CDR3: CASSPGVPDGYTF. The CDR3 bases are TGTGCCAGCAGCCCAGGGGTTCCTGATGGCTACACCTTC.

Concerning this clone: Additional DNA sequences in this sample encode the identical CDR3. The chain recombines TRBV6-5 with TRBJ1-2; possible D gene TRBD1, 5 bases. Germline CDR1 reads MNHEY; CDR2 reads SVGAGI. The CDR3 length is 12 residues. V lost 6 bases, J lost 2 bases, and 7 bases lay in between. The CDR3 loop is CASRGPNYGYTF. For the CDR3, the DNA is TGTGCCAGCAGGGGACCGAACTATGGCTACACCTTC.

The chain carries TRBV7-9 and TRBJ2-1; unclear D gene. The CDR3 is made up of 12 amino acids. Looked up from germline, CDR1 is SEHNR and CDR2 is FQNEAQ (reference sequence). V gave up 1 base and J gave up 8 bases, with 6 bases separating them. The CDR3 spells CASSLDGYEQFF. CDR3 nucleotide sequence: TGTGCCAGCAGCTTAGATGGTTATGAGCAGTTCTTC.

J is TRBJ2-2 and V is TRBV28; D could derive from TRBD1 or TRBD2 (5 bases each). Germline V CDR1 and CDR2: MDHEN, SYDVKM. CDR3 length equals 14 residues. The V gene lost 6 bases and the J gene lost 3 bases, with 11 bases spanning the gap. The CDR3 DNA reads as TGTGCCAGCAGGGAGCAGGGACACACCGGGGAGCTGTTTTTT. It encodes CASREQGHTGELFF.